This passage covers 18 T cell receptor beta chains from one sample sequenced in a study of blood T cell repertoires in COVID-19. Clones were sequenced by immunoSEQ multiplex PCR, and TCRdb holds only the in-frame ones, with some missing. In the table there are around 91,000 clones, approximately 85% of which are singletons. The sequencing sample was made of peripheral blood. The receptors were sampled from a human donor in a cohort sampled during active COVID-19.

The chain employs TRBV7-9 and TRBJ1-4; 7 positions match TRBD1. Trimming removed 5 bases from V and 8 bases from J; junction bases left unmatched: 8. CDR3 length: 14 residues. Germline V gives CDR1 SEHNR, CDR2 FQNEAQ (reference sequence). The CDR3 bases are TGTGCCAGCAGCCCGACAGGGCCGCGGGAAAAACTGTTTTTT. This translates into CASSPTGPREKLFF.

The V call is TRBV19, the J call TRBJ2-7, with TRBD1 as a possible D gene (6 bases). CDR1 is LNHDA and CDR2 is SQIVND in the germline V gene (reference sequence). V lost 3 bases and J lost 0, with 9 bases in between. The CDR3 is 14 amino acids. The chain's CDR3 is CASSIDRSSYEQYF. The CDR3 nucleotides are TGTGCCAGTAGTATTGACAGGAGCTCCTACGAGCAGTACTTC.

J is TRBJ1-4 and V is TRBV9, with 7 bases fitting TRBD1. CDR3 length equals 15 residues. The V and J ends lost 6 bases and 8 bases, in that order; junction bases with no gene match: 13. Germline-derived CDR1 and CDR2 are SGDLS and YYNGEE. Here the CDR3 DNA reads TGTGCCAGCACTCAAACCGGGACAGAGGGGGAAAAACTGTTTTTT. Its translation: CASTQTGTEGEKLFF.

This chain links TRBV4-1 with TRBJ2-1; TRBD2 aligns across 12 bases. CDR1 MGHRA and CDR2 YSYEKL come from the germline V gene. This CDR3 is 16 amino acids long. Germline trimming cut 0 bases from V and 8 bases from J; bases unmatched to any gene: 5. The CDR3: CASSQEGLAGRDEQFF. DNA of the CDR3: TGCGCCAGCAGCCAAGAAGGACTAGCGGGGAGAGATGAGCAGTTCTTC.

The CDR3 DNA reads as TGTGCCAGCAGCCAAGGTCGGAAGCGGGGGCCCATATCCTACGAGCAGTACTTC. Its translation is CASSQGRKRGPISYEQYF. V is TRBV3-1 (or the pseudogene TRBV3-2) and J is TRBJ2-7, with 8 bases aligning to TRBD2. Germline V CDR1 and CDR2: LGHDT, YNNKEL (reference sequence). The CDR3 length is 18 residues. V shed 1 base, J shed 1 base, and the junction held 12 bases outside the gene matches.

J is TRBJ2-7 and V is TRBV18; D is unclear. CDR3 length equals 13 residues. Germline values: CDR1 KGHSH, CDR2 LQKENI. V was trimmed by 2 bases and J by 1 base, leaving 6 bases between them. Here the CDR3 DNA reads TGTGCCAGCTCACCATTCCCATCCTACGAGCAGTACTTC. Protein product: CASSPFPSYEQYF. The whole variable domain, filled in from reference TRBV18 and TRBJ2-7, reads NAGVMQNPRHLVRRRGQEARLRCSPMKGHSHVYWYRQLPEEGLKFMVYLQKENIIDESGMPKERFSAEFPKEGPSILRIQQVVRGDSAAYFCASSPFPSYEQYFGPGTRLTVT.

V is TRBV4-2 and J is TRBJ1-3, with unresolved D. From germline, CDR1 is LGHNA and CDR2 YNFKEQ. The CDR3 loop spans 18 amino acids. V was clipped by 0 bases and J by 0 bases, with 15 bases between them. The DNA of the CDR3 is TGTGCCAGCAGCCAAGAGCGTGGAGGGCTTTACTCTGGAAACACCATATATTTT. This translates into CASSQERGGLYSGNTIYF.

The chain combines TRBV3-1 (or the pseudogene TRBV3-2) with TRBJ1-4, with D perhaps TRBD1 (5 bases). From germline, CDR1 is LGHDT and CDR2 YNNKEL (reference sequence). CDR3 length equals 11 residues. Trimming removed 1 base from V and 12 bases from J, with 6 bases in between. The CDR3 region has the DNA TGTGCCAGCAGCCAAGGGGGGGAACTGTTTTTT. Translated, it gives CASSQGGELFF.

This chain connects TRBV28 to TRBJ2-7; D is unresolved. Germline assignment: CDR1 MDHEN and CDR2 SYDVKM. The CDR3 has 15 amino acids. V was cut by 3 bases and J by 2 bases, with 14 bases left in between. The DNA of the CDR3 is TGTGCCAGCAGTTTCCGCCAGGCGCCAACCTACGAGCAGTACTTC. Its protein is CASSFRQAPTYEQYF. Variable domain in full (rest from reference TRBV28 and TRBJ2-7): DVKVTQSSRYLVKRTGEKVFLECVQDMDHENMFWYRQDPGLGLRLIYFSYDVKMKEKGDIPEGYSVSREKKERFSLILESASTNQTSMYLCASSFRQAPTYEQYFGPGTRLTVT.

The J gene is TRBJ1-2, the V gene TRBV4-1, with no clear D. The CDR3 is 15 amino acids. Germline V gene sequence: CDR1 MGHRA, CDR2 YSYEKL. V was shortened by 2 bases and J by 5 bases, with 15 bases between the two germline ends. The CDR3 nucleotides are TGCGCCAGCAGCCAAACCGCCCCGGGGTCGTATGGCTACACCTTC. Its protein is CASSQTAPGSYGYTF.

The chain uses TRBV7-9 and TRBJ2-1, with 9 bases lining up with TRBD2. V gave up 3 bases and J gave up 10 bases; unmatched junction bases: 13. CDR1 and CDR2 (germline): SEHNR, FQNEAQ (reference sequence). The CDR3 is 16 residues long. CDR3 nucleotide sequence: TGTGCCAGCAGCTTCTCTAGCGGGACCGCAGGGCCGGAGCAGTTCTTC. It codes for CASSFSSGTAGPEQFF.

The chain couples TRBV19 to TRBJ1-2, with D unresolved. Trimming stripped 7 bases from V and 5 bases from J, with 8 bases between. CDR1 LNHDA and CDR2 SQIVND come from the germline V gene (reference sequence). The CDR3 runs 11 residues. In DNA, the CDR3 is TGTGCCAGTATGTCCGTTTATGGCTACACCTTC. Amino acids: CASMSVYGYTF.

The chain combines TRBV19 with TRBJ1-3; D possibly corresponds to TRBD1 (5 bases). The germline gives CDR1 LNHDA, CDR2 SQIVND (reference sequence). The CDR3 is 16 residues long. V was cut by 4 bases and J by 0 bases, with 13 bases left in between. The CDR3 is CASSKLSTVSGNTIYF. CDR3 coding DNA: TGTGCCAGTAGTAAATTGTCGACAGTCTCTGGAAACACCATATATTTT.

The gene calls are TRBV7-9 and TRBJ1-2, with 7 bases identical to TRBD1. Trimming took 5 bases from V and 3 from J; bases not matched to a gene: 12. Germline V lookup: CDR1 SEHNR, CDR2 FQNEAQ (reference sequence). The CDR3 is 16 amino acids. CDR3 residues: CASSEPRQGGHYGYTF. The CDR3 nucleotides are TGTGCCAGCAGCGAACCGCGACAGGGTGGCCACTATGGCTACACCTTC.

This clone has just one count. V gene TRBV7-2 combines with J gene TRBJ2-1, with a possible D match to TRBD2 (7 bases). Germline V gene sequence: CDR1 SGHTA, CDR2 FQGNSA. Trimming cost V 5 bases and J 2 bases, with 16 bases left between them. The length of the CDR3 is 16 residues. The CDR3 protein is CASSPGVGGAYNEQFF. CDR3 DNA: TGTGCCAGCAGCCCAGGGGTGGGAGGGGCCTACAATGAGCAGTTCTTC.

The rearrangement links TRBV10-1 to TRBJ2-6; 8 bases match TRBD1. V dropped 10 bases and J dropped 0; count of bases not matched to a gene: 11. The germline V gene has CDR1 WNHNN and CDR2 SYGVQD (reference sequence). The CDR3 spans 17 residues. CDR3 sequence: CATPGGTHNSGANVLTF. The CDR3 coding sequence is TGCGCCACCCCAGGGGGCACCCACAACTCTGGGGCCAACGTCCTGACTTTC.

The J gene is TRBJ1-1, the V gene TRBV4-2, with 9 bases fitting TRBD1. The CDR3 consists of 14 residues. The J segment lost 8 bases and the V segment lost 0 bases, leaving 4 bases of the junction unmatched. Per germline, CDR1 LGHNA and CDR2 YNFKEQ. The CDR3 region has the DNA TGTGCCAGCAGCCAAGAGGGACAGGGTAAAGAAGCTTTCTTT. This translates into CASSQEGQGKEAFF.

The chain couples TRBV7-2 to TRBJ2-5, with 12 bases fitting TRBD2. The CDR3 is 15 residues long. V dropped 4 bases and J dropped 11; count of bases not matched to a gene: 11. The V gene's germline CDR1 is SGHTA and CDR2 FQGNSA. CDR3 nucleotides: TGTGCCAGCAGCTCATCGATTAGACTAGCGGGAGTACAGTACTTC. Its protein is CASSSSIRLAGVQYF.